This T cell receptor beta chain comes out of a study of T-cell reconstitution after alpha-beta-depleted transplantation in children. Study outcomes and limitations: Alpha-beta T cells present about two months after transplant were reported to originate from several hundred expanded graft clones. The main origin of T-cell counts and diversity one year after transplant was newly produced T cells. The high TCRbeta diversity at day 60 in some patients came from surviving recipient T cells and thymic progenitors.

The library targeted TCRbeta and was prepared with unique molecular identifiers. Each CDR3 protein gets one entry after TCRdb re-called the PCR reads with MiXCR. The sample yields fewer than 150,000 distinct CDR3 sequences, 20% to 25% seen once. As to this clonotype: The antigen remains unidentified.

Germline V CDR1 and CDR2: SQVTM, ANQGSEA. The V end lost 6 bases, the J end lost 3 bases, and 19 bases lay between the germline ends. This CDR3 has 15 residues. V is TRBV29-1 and J is TRBJ2-3; weak D call: TRBD2 (6 bases). The sequence was obtained from a male patient aged 2-10 years who had a stem cell transplant for chronic granulomatous disease, so the T cells may come from the graft donor. Sequencing used PBMCs, mostly from graft donor cells, obtained 180 days after TCRalphabeta/CD19-depleted stem cell transplant. For the CDR3, the DNA is TGCAGCGTGGCGGGACCATACCCAAGGACAGATACGCAGTATTTT. Translated, it gives CSVAGPYPRTDTQYF.